A selection of T cell receptor beta chains follows, all from one sample in a study of T cells in Graves' hyperthyroidism and ophthalmopathy. One entry per CDR3 protein, called by TCRdb with MiXCR from the multiplex PCR reads. Of 540,000 or so distinct CDR3 sequences detected, around a sixth appear once; the ten largest clones hold about 7%. The sequencing sample was made of blood. The receptors here all came from a woman in her 30s with Graves' hyperthyroidism. The CDR3 runs from the conserved cysteine through the conserved F or W. Each record gives: J gene, D gene, V gene, clone size, CDR3 protein, CDR3 DNA. D genes are given only for firm matches. Expanded clones are given a class, and other clones once, few, many or no size at all.

J gene: TRBJ2-7
D gene: .
V gene: TRBV6-1
clone size: few
CDR3 protein: CASSPGAGGYEQYF
CDR3 DNA: TGTGCCAGCAGTCCCGGGGCTGGTGGGTACGAGCAGTACTTC

J gene: TRBJ2-4
D gene: .
V gene: TRBV27
clone size: few
CDR3 protein: CASSLSGAGNIQYF
CDR3 DNA: TGTGCCAGCAGTTTATCAGGGGCGGGTAACATTCAGTACTTC

J gene: TRBJ1-5
D gene: .
V gene: TRBV6-2/TRBV6-3
clone size: many
CDR3 protein: CASSYPFPSTGAISNQPQHF
CDR3 DNA: TGTGCCAGCAGTTACCCGTTCCCTTCGACAGGTGCAATAAGCAATCAGCCCCAGCATTTT

J gene: TRBJ1-5
D gene: .
V gene: TRBV2
clone size: many
CDR3 protein: CASSGDSNQPQHF
CDR3 DNA: TGTGCCAGCAGCGGGGACAGCAATCAGCCCCAGCATTTT

J gene: TRBJ2-5
D gene: .
V gene: TRBV3-1
clone size: many
CDR3 protein: CASSQVGPQETQYF
CDR3 DNA: TGTGCCAGCAGCCAAGTGGGACCACAAGAGACCCAGTACTTC

J gene: TRBJ2-1
D gene: TRBD2
V gene: TRBV30
clone size: many
CDR3 protein: CAWETSGRYNEQFF
CDR3 DNA: TGTGCCTGGGAGACTAGCGGAAGGTACAATGAGCAGTTCTTC

J gene: TRBJ1-5
D gene: TRBD1
V gene: TRBV9
clone size: .
CDR3 protein: CASSPGTGYQPQHF
CDR3 DNA: TGTGCCAGCAGCCCAGGGACAGGCTATCAGCCCCAGCATTTT

J gene: TRBJ1-5
D gene: .
V gene: TRBV7-2
clone size: .
CDR3 protein: CASSLVSYSNQPQHF
CDR3 DNA: TGTGCCAGCAGCTTAGTTTCATATAGCAATCAGCCCCAGCATTTT

J gene: TRBJ2-7
D gene: .
V gene: TRBV5-1
clone size: few
CDR3 protein: CASSLTVTVGEQYF
CDR3 DNA: TGCGCCAGCAGCTTGACCGTTACTGTTGGCGAGCAGTACTTC

J gene: TRBJ1-2
D gene: .
V gene: TRBV27
clone size: .
CDR3 protein: CASSYSPQGNYGYTF
CDR3 DNA: TGTGCCAGCAGTTATTCCCCACAAGGAAACTATGGCTACACCTTC

J gene: TRBJ2-3
D gene: .
V gene: TRBV12-3/TRBV12-4
clone size: many
CDR3 protein: CASNREGALADTQYF
CDR3 DNA: TGTGCCAGCAACCGGGAGGGGGCTCTGGCAGATACGCAGTATTTT

J gene: TRBJ2-3
D gene: .
V gene: TRBV11-1
clone size: few
CDR3 protein: CASRTRGASTDTQYF
CDR3 DNA: TGTGCCAGCAGGACCCGGGGGGCTAGCACAGATACGCAGTATTTT

J gene: TRBJ1-5
D gene: TRBD1
V gene: TRBV20-1
clone size: .
CDR3 protein: CSARHGTGGYQPQHF
CDR3 DNA: TGCAGTGCTAGACACGGGACAGGGGGTTATCAGCCCCAGCATTTT

J gene: TRBJ2-1
D gene: TRBD2
V gene: TRBV29-1
clone size: many
CDR3 protein: CSVEGPGLLYNEQFF
CDR3 DNA: TGCAGCGTTGAAGGGCCGGGACTACTATACAATGAGCAGTTCTTC

J gene: TRBJ2-7
D gene: TRBD2
V gene: TRBV2
clone size: many
CDR3 protein: CASSNPSGRNSYEQYF
CDR3 DNA: TGTGCCAGCAGCAACCCCTCCGGGAGGAACTCCTACGAGCAGTACTTC

J gene: TRBJ2-1
D gene: TRBD2
V gene: TRBV30
clone size: .
CDR3 protein: CAWSGASGREYNEQFF
CDR3 DNA: TGTGCCTGGAGTGGGGCTAGCGGGAGGGAATACAATGAGCAGTTCTTC

J gene: TRBJ1-1
D gene: TRBD1
V gene: TRBV12-3/TRBV12-4
clone size: many
CDR3 protein: CASSFSRQGILGNTEAFF
CDR3 DNA: TGTGCCAGCAGTTTCTCTAGACAGGGAATCCTGGGGAACACTGAAGCTTTCTTT

J gene: TRBJ2-5
D gene: TRBD1
V gene: TRBV20-1
clone size: .
CDR3 protein: CSAISTGGRETQYF
CDR3 DNA: TGCAGTGCTATCTCGACAGGGGGCCGGGAGACCCAGTACTTC

J gene: TRBJ1-1
D gene: TRBD1
V gene: TRBV12-3/TRBV12-4
clone size: .
CDR3 protein: CASSWTGWRTEAFF
CDR3 DNA: TGTGCCAGCAGCTGGACAGGGTGGAGAACTGAAGCTTTCTTT

J gene: TRBJ2-1
D gene: TRBD2
V gene: TRBV7-9
clone size: many
CDR3 protein: CASRNQGLAGRRAFLNEQFF
CDR3 DNA: TGTGCCAGCAGAAACCAAGGACTAGCGGGAAGGAGGGCCTTTCTCAATGAGCAGTTCTTC

J gene: TRBJ2-7
D gene: .
V gene: TRBV6-2/TRBV6-3
clone size: many
CDR3 protein: CASSYLYEQYF
CDR3 DNA: TGTGCCAGCAGTTACCTTTACGAGCAGTACTTC

J gene: TRBJ2-1
D gene: TRBD2
V gene: TRBV7-9
clone size: few
CDR3 protein: CASSLASASGSGGSYNEQFF
CDR3 DNA: TGTGCCAGCAGCCTCGCTTCAGCTAGCGGGAGTGGTGGGTCCTACAATGAGCAGTTCTTC

J gene: TRBJ2-2
D gene: .
V gene: TRBV5-5
clone size: .
CDR3 protein: CASSLRGGGQGTGELFF
CDR3 DNA: TGTGCCAGCAGCTTGCGTGGGGGGGGACAAGGAACCGGGGAGCTGTTTTTT

J gene: TRBJ2-1
D gene: .
V gene: TRBV9
clone size: few
CDR3 protein: CASSEGGVLDEQFF
CDR3 DNA: TGTGCCAGCAGCGAGGGGGGAGTGTTGGATGAGCAGTTCTTC

J gene: TRBJ2-5
D gene: .
V gene: TRBV6-1
clone size: many
CDR3 protein: CASSVQTEETQYF
CDR3 DNA: TGTGCCAGCAGTGTACAGACCGAAGAGACCCAGTACTTC

J gene: TRBJ2-3
D gene: TRBD2
V gene: TRBV10-1
clone size: .
CDR3 protein: CASSEEASGITDTQYF
CDR3 DNA: TGCGCCAGCAGTGAAGAGGCTAGCGGGATCACAGATACGCAGTATTTT

J gene: TRBJ2-7
D gene: TRBD1
V gene: TRBV28
clone size: many
CDR3 protein: CASSLLGTGVWYEQYF
CDR3 DNA: TGTGCCAGCAGTTTGTTGGGGACAGGGGTATGGTACGAGCAGTACTTC

J gene: TRBJ1-2
D gene: TRBD1
V gene: TRBV20-1
clone size: many
CDR3 protein: CSASPRGNGYTF
CDR3 DNA: TGCAGTGCTAGTCCCAGGGGGAATGGCTACACCTTC

J gene: TRBJ2-7
D gene: TRBD1
V gene: TRBV5-1
clone size: .
CDR3 protein: CASSLLGQGSYEQYF
CDR3 DNA: TGTGCCAGCAGCTTATTGGGACAGGGGTCCTACGAGCAGTACTTC

J gene: TRBJ2-1
D gene: TRBD2
V gene: TRBV27
clone size: many
CDR3 protein: CASSVRLANGYNEQFF
CDR3 DNA: TGTGCCAGCAGCGTGAGACTAGCGAATGGTTACAATGAGCAGTTCTTC

J gene: TRBJ2-1
D gene: TRBD2
V gene: TRBV7-2
clone size: many
CDR3 protein: CASTGAGVEQFF
CDR3 DNA: TGTGCCAGCACCGGGGCGGGAGTTGAGCAGTTCTTC

J gene: TRBJ2-1
D gene: TRBD2
V gene: TRBV29-1
clone size: .
CDR3 protein: CSVERAGPYNEQFF
CDR3 DNA: TGCAGCGTTGAACGAGCGGGACCATACAATGAGCAGTTCTTC

J gene: TRBJ2-7
D gene: .
V gene: TRBV5-1
clone size: few
CDR3 protein: CASTGPGAATYEQYF
CDR3 DNA: TGCGCCAGCACCGGCCCAGGGGCGGCCACCTACGAGCAGTACTTC

J gene: TRBJ2-1
D gene: .
V gene: TRBV16
clone size: few
CDR3 protein: CASSPRAAPNNEQFF
CDR3 DNA: TGTGCCAGCAGCCCTCGGGCCGCCCCGAACAATGAGCAGTTCTTC

J gene: TRBJ1-1
D gene: .
V gene: TRBV9
clone size: few
CDR3 protein: CASSGSGGYNTEAFF
CDR3 DNA: TGTGCCAGCAGCGGGTCGGGGGGGTATAACACTGAAGCTTTCTTT

J gene: TRBJ1-6
D gene: .
V gene: TRBV5-1
clone size: once
CDR3 protein: CASSSGTAPNSPLHF
CDR3 DNA: TGCGCCAGCAGCTCGGGGACGGCGCCTAATTCACCCCTCCACTTT

J gene: TRBJ2-7
D gene: .
V gene: TRBV20-1
clone size: many
CDR3 protein: CSAGGAGGVYEQYF
CDR3 DNA: TGCAGTGCTGGGGGTGCCGGTGGGGTATACGAGCAGTACTTC

J gene: TRBJ1-5
D gene: TRBD1
V gene: TRBV6-2/TRBV6-3
clone size: many
CDR3 protein: CASSGQVGDQPQHF
CDR3 DNA: TGTGCCAGCTCCGGACAGGTGGGGGATCAGCCCCAGCATTTT

J gene: TRBJ2-2
D gene: .
V gene: TRBV24-1
clone size: .
CDR3 protein: CATSASGNSGTGELFF
CDR3 DNA: TGTGCCACCAGTGCTTCCGGAAACTCGGGCACCGGGGAGCTGTTTTTT

J gene: TRBJ1-5
D gene: .
V gene: TRBV18
clone size: many
CDR3 protein: CASSPGMYQPQHF
CDR3 DNA: TGTGCCAGCTCACCTGGGATGTATCAGCCCCAGCATTTT